This T cell receptor beta chain was sequenced during a study of T cell responses to AZD1222 COVID-19 vaccine (dated by TCRdb to the early 2020s). In the study overall: A total of just over 230 trial participants underwent TCR sequencing, of whom around 210 had received two doses of AZD1222 and around 26 had received two doses of the MenACWY control vaccine. Enrollment into the trials was organized by age into subgroups of 18-55, 56-69 and 70-plus years, and those subgroups contained about 160, 30 and 59 TCR-sequenced participants, respectively.

Results the study describes overall, beyond this receptor: Conclusions about previously exposed vaccinees are limited, since just six or seven AZD1222 recipients were seropositive for SARS-CoV-2 at baseline. In the small 56-69-year group, the increase in depth fell short of significance, most likely because of low power. Participants were mostly white British and included more females than males, and it was suggested by the authors that clonal diversity may have been underestimated. Reportedly, almost half of the unique spike-specific TCRs recognized epitopes lying outside the regions that are mutated in the B.1.351 and B.1.1.7 variants. Because no day 14 peak-response samples were available, repertoires were characterized only after the peak T cell response. Spike-specific TCR breadth and depth rose significantly after two AZD1222 doses compared with day 0 and with MenACWY recipients. CD4 TCRs associated with the vaccine covered the entire spike protein, and the dominant responses were in regions 160-218 and 743-854.

The CDR3 numbers 15 residues from cysteine through phenylalanine. Only the CDR3 DNA stays, 45 bases, in frame from base 1. Trimming costs V 3 bases and J 0 bases, and their ends lie 12 bases apart. The germline V gene yields SGHTA for CDR1 and FQGNSA for CDR2. For this clone: The antigen it binds to is not known. Per-base quality was not reported, and no clone a single base away is much larger than it.

Per the publication, the time point label means: baseline before first vaccination. The treatment or condition label of this sample denotes: meningococcal conjugate vaccine given as trial control. Vaccinee samples came from UK trials COV001 and COV002, including a single-blind randomized controlled phase 2/3 trial of AZD1222 (ChAdOx1 nCoV-19) in healthy adults. Trial participant PBMC samples were collected at day 0 and day 28 after the second dose for TCRbeta chain sequencing. The CDR3 regions of human TCRbeta chains were analyzed by immunosequencing. The authors' analysis ran thus. TCRs in the repertoires were matched against a reference library of SARS-CoV-2-specific TCRs that had been generated with the MIRA antigen-specificity platform. Breadth meant the fraction of unique TCRs that were SARS-CoV-2-associated, whereas depth meant the fraction of total T cells that were SARS-CoV-2-associated. Using the MIRA data, every spike-specific TCR was mapped to the spike region that the TCR reacted to and assigned to either a CD4 or a CD8 class. Log10-transformed breadth and depth values were compared by one-way ANOVA with Sidak's multiple comparisons tests. The table comes from immuneACCESS by way of TCRdb, which keeps in-frame sequences with V and J called. Part of the clones is missing from these tables; in studies checked, under half for an unresolved V gene and the rest for unknown reasons. The D gene and trimming were derived from the DNA, and the V and J assignments and clone size from that table. For this sample there are some 120,000 clones; roughly 91% appear just once. 8.5% to 14% of the sample goes to the ten largest clones.

The receptor's source is an adult in good health. The sequence links TRBV7-2 to TRBJ2-7, with the D call tentatively TRBD1 or TRBD2, each fitting 5 bases. The sequencing used peripheral blood, collected on day 0 of MenACWY control vaccination. Here is the DNA: TGTGCCAGCAGCTTCCGCGAGAGGGGCTCCTACGAGCAGTACTTC. Its translation reads: CASSFRERGSYEQYF.